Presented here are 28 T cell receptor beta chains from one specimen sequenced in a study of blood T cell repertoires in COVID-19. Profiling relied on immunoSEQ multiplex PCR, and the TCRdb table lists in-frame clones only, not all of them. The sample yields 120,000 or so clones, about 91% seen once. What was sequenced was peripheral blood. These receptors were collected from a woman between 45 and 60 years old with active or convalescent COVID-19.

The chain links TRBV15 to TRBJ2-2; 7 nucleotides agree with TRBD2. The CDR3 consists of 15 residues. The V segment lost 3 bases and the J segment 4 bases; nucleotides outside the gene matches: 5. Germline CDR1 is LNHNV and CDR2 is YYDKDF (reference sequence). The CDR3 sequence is CATSSGTTSTGELFF. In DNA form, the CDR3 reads TGTGCCACCAGCAGTGGGACTACGAGCACCGGGGAGCTGTTTTTT.

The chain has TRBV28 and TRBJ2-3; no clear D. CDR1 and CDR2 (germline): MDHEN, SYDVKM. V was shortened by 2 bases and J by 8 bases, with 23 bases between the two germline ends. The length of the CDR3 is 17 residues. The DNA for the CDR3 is TGTGCCAGCAGTTTAAGAGTTGGGTTGGGTTATCGGAGTACGCAGTATTTT. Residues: CASSLRVGLGYRSTQYF. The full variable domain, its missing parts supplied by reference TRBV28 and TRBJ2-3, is DVKVTQSSRYLVKRTGEKVFLECVQDMDHENMFWYRQDPGLGLRLIYFSYDVKMKEKGDIPEGYSVSREKKERFSLILESASTNQTSMYLCASSLRVGLGYRSTQYFGPGTRLTVL.

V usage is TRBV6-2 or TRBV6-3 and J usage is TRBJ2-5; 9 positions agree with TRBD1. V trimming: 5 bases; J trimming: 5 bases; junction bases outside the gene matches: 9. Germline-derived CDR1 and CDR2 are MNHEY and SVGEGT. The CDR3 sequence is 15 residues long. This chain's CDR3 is CASSGGTGLIETQYF. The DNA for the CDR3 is TGTGCCAGCAGTGGAGGGACAGGGTTAATCGAGACCCAGTACTTC.

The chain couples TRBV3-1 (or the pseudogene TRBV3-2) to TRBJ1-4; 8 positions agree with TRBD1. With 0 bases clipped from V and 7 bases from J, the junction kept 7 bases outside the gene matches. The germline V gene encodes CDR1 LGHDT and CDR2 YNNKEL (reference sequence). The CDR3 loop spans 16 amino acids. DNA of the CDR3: TGTGCCAGCAGCCAAGATGAGGTACAGGGGGGTGAAAAACTGTTTTTT. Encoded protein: CASSQDEVQGGEKLFF.

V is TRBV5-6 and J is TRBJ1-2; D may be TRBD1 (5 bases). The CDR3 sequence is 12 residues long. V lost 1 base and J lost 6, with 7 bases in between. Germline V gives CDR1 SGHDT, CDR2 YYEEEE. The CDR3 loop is CASSLSGNGYTF. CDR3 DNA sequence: TGTGCCAGCAGCTTGTCAGGGAATGGCTACACCTTC.

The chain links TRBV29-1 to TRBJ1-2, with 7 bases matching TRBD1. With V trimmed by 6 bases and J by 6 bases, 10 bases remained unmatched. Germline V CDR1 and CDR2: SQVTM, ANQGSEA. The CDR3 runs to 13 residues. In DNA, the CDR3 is TGCAGCGTGGAAACCGGGACAGAAAATGGCTACACCTTC. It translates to CSVETGTENGYTF. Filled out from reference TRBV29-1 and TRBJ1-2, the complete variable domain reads SAVISQKPSRDICQRGTSLTIQCQVDSQVTMMFWYRQQPGQSLTLIATANQGSEATYESGFVIDKFPISRPNLTFSTLTVSNMSPEDSSIYLCSVETGTENGYTFGSGTRLTVV.

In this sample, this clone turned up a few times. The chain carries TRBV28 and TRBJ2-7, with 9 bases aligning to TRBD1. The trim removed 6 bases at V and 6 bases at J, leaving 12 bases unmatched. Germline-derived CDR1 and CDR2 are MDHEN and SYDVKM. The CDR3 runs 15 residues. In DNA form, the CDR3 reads TGTGCCAGCAGCCGAGAGGGACAGGGACTTAGCGAGCAGTACTTC. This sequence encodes CASSREGQGLSEQYF.

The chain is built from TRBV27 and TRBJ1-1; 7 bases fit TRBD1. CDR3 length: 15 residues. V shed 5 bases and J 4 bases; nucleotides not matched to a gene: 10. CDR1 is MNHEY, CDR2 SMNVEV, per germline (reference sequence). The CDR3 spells CASSPTGAGGTEAFF. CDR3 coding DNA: TGTGCCAGCAGTCCCACAGGGGCCGGTGGCACTGAAGCTTTCTTT.

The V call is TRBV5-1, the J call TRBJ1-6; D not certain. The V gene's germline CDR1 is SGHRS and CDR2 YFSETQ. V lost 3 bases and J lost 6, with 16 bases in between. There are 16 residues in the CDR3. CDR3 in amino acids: CASSSRDGGINSPLHF. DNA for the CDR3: TGCGCCAGCAGCTCCCGGGATGGCGGAATTAATTCACCCCTCCACTTT. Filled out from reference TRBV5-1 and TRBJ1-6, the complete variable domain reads KAGVTQTPRYLIKTRGQQVTLSCSPISGHRSVSWYQQTPGQGLQFLFEYFSETQRNKGNFPGRFSGRQFSNSRSEMNVSTLELGDSALYLCASSSRDGGINSPLHFGNGTRLTVT.

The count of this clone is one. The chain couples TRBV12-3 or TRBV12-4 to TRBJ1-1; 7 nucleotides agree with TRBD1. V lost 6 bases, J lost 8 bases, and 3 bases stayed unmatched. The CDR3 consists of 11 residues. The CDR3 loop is CASRWDSEAFF. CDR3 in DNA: TGTGCCAGCAGGTGGGACAGCGAAGCTTTCTTT.

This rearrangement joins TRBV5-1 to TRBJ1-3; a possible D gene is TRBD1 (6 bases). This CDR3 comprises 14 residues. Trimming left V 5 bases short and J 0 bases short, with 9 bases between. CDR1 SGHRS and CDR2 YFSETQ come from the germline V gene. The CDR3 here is CASRGQFSGNTIYF. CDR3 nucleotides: TGCGCCAGCAGAGGACAGTTCTCTGGAAACACCATATATTTT.

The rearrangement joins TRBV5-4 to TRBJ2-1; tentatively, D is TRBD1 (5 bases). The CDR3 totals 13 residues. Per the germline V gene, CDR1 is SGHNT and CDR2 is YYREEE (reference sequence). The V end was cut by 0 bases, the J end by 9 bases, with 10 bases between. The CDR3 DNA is TGTGCCAGCAGCTTGGCAGGGAATGGTGAGCAGTTCTTC. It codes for CASSLAGNGEQFF.

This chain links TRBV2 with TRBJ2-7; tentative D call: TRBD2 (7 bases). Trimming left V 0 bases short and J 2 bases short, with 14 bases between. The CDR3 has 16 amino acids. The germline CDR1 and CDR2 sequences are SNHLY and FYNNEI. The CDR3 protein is CASSEAGGAGPYEQYF. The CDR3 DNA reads TGTGCCAGCAGTGAAGCGGGGGGGGCGGGACCCTACGAGCAGTACTTC.

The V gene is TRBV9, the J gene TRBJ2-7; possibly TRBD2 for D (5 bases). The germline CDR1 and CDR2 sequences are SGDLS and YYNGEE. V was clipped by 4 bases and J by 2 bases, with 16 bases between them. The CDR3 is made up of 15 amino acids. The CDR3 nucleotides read TGTGCCAGCAGCCCAGAGGGCAATGAAGCCTACGAGCAGTACTTC. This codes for CASSPEGNEAYEQYF.

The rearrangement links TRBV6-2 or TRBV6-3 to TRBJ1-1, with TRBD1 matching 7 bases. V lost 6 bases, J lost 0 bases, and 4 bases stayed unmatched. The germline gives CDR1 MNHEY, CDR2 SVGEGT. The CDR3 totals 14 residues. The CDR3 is CASSLGQMNTEAFF. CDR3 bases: TGTGCCAGCAGCTTGGGACAGATGAACACTGAAGCTTTCTTT.

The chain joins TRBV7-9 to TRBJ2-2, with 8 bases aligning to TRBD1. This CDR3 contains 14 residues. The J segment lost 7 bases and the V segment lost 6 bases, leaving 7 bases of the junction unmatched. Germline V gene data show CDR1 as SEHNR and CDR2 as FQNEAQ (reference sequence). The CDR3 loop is CASSKPGGLGELFF. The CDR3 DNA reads TGTGCCAGCAGTAAGCCAGGGGGCCTCGGGGAGCTGTTTTTT.

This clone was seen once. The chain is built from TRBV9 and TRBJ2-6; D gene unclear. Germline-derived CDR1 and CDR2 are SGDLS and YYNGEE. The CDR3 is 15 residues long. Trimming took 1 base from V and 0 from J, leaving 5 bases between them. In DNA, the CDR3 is TGTGCCAGCAGCGTACAGGTCTCTGGGGCCAACGTCCTGACTTTC. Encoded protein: CASSVQVSGANVLTF.

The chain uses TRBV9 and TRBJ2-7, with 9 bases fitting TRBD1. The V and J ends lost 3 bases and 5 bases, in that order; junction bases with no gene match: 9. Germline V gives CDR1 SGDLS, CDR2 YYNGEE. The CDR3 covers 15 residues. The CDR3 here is CASSARQGGVHEQYF. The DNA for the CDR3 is TGTGCCAGCAGCGCACGACAGGGGGGCGTCCACGAGCAGTACTTC.

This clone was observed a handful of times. The CDR3 DNA follows: TGTGCCAGCAGCGCCCTCAGCACAGGGTCCGAGCAGTACTTC. Amino acid sequence: CASSALSTGSEQYF. The J gene is TRBJ2-7, the V gene TRBV9; weak D call: TRBD1 (6 bases). Germline V gene lookup returns CDR1 SGDLS and CDR2 YYNGEE. V lost 3 bases, J lost 6 bases, and 16 bases lay in between. The CDR3 is 14 residues long.

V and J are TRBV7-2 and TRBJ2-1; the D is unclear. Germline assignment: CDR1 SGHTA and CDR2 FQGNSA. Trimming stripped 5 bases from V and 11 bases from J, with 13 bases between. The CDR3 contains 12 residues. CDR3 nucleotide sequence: TGTGCCAGCAGCGCCCCTGGCCAGAAGCAGTTCTTC. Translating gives CASSAPGQKQFF.

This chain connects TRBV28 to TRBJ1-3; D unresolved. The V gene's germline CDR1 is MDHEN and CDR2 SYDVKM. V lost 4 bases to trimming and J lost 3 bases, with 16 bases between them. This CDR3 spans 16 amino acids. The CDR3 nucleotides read TGTGCCAGCAGTTACGTGGCGAGGGTCGGTGGAAACACCATATATTTT. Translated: CASSYVARVGGNTIYF. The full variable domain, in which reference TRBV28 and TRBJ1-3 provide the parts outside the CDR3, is DVKVTQSSRYLVKRTGEKVFLECVQDMDHENMFWYRQDPGLGLRLIYFSYDVKMKEKGDIPEGYSVSREKKERFSLILESASTNQTSMYLCASSYVARVGGNTIYFGEGSWLTVV.

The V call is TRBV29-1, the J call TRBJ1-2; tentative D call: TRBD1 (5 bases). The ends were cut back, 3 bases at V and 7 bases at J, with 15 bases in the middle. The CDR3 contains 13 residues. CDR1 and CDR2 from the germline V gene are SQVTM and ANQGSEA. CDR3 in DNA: TGCAGCGTTGACAAGGGGCGGGGCTCTGGCTACACCTTC. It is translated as CSVDKGRGSGYTF. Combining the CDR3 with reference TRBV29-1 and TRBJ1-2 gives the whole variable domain SAVISQKPSRDICQRGTSLTIQCQVDSQVTMMFWYRQQPGQSLTLIATANQGSEATYESGFVIDKFPISRPNLTFSTLTVSNMSPEDSSIYLCSVDKGRGSGYTFGSGTRLTVV.

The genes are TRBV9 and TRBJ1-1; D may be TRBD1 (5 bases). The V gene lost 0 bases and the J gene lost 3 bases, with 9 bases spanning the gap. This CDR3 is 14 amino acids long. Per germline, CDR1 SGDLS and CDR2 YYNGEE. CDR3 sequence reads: CASSVGGDDTEAFF. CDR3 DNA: TGTGCCAGCAGCGTAGGGGGGGATGACACTGAAGCTTTCTTT.

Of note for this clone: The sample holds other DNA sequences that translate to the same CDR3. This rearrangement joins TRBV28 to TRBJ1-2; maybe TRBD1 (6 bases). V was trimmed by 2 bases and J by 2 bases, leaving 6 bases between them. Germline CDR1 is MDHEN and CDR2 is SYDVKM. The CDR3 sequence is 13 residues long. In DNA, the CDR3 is TGTGCCAGCAGTTTAACAGGGAACTATGGCTACACCTTC. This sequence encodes CASSLTGNYGYTF.

For the CDR3, the DNA is TGTGCCAGCAGCCGCGAGACTCCGGGACAGGGGGAGCAGTTCTTC. Its protein is CASSRETPGQGEQFF. This chain links TRBV4-2 with TRBJ2-1, with 10 bases aligning to TRBD1. The CDR3 covers 15 residues. Per germline, CDR1 LGHNA and CDR2 YNFKEQ. Unmatched junction bases numbered 10, after V lost 4 bases and J lost 10 bases.

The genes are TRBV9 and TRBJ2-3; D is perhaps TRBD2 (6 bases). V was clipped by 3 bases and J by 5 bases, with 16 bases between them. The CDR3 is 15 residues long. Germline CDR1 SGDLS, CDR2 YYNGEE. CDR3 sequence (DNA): TGTGCCAGCAGCGCCAGCGGGTATGCGGGAGATACGCAGTATTTT. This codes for CASSASGYAGDTQYF. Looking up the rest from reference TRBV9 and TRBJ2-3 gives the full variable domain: DSGVTQTPKHLITATGQRVTLRCSPRSGDLSVYWYQQSLDQGLQFLIQYYNGEERAKGNILERFSAQQFPDLHSELNLSSLELGDSALYFCASSASGYAGDTQYFGPGTRLTVL.

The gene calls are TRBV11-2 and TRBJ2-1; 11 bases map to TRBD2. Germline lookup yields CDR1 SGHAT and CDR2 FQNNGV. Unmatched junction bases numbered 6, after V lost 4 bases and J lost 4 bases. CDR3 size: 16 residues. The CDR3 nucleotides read TGTGCCAGCAGCTGGACCGGGACTAGCGGATACAATGAGCAGTTCTTC. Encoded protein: CASSWTGTSGYNEQFF. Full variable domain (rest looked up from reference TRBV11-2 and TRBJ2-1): EAGVAQSPRYKIIEKRQSVAFWCNPISGHATLYWYQQILGQGPKLLIQFQNNGVVDDSQLPKDRFSAERLKGVDSTLKIQPAKLEDSAVYLCASSWTGTSGYNEQFFGPGTRLTVL.

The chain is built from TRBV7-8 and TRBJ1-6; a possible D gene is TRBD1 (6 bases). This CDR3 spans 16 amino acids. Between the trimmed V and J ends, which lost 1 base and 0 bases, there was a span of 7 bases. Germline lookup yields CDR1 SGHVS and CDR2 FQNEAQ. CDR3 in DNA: TGTGCCAGCAGCTTAGTAGGGGGCTCCTATAATTCACCCCTCCACTTT. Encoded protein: CASSLVGGSYNSPLHF.